This TCR beta chain was identified in a study of Ad26.COV2.S vaccination and SARS-CoV-2 variants (dated by TCRdb to about 2021). About the investigation overall: Vaccine-arm donors came from COV1001, a multicentre, randomized, double-blind, placebo-controlled phase I-IIa trial of Ad26.COV2.S in healthy adults. TCRbeta repertoire sequencing served as the tool for gauging how specific and how broad the SARS-CoV-2-reactive T cell receptors were following Ad26.COV2.S vaccination. Blinding of investigators to trial group allocation was maintained during experiments and outcome assessment. Dosing of Ad26.COV2.S was intramuscular, at either 5x10^10 or 1x10^11 viral particles, delivered as one shot or as two shots spaced 56 days apart. A total of 32 samples were included in the TCR-sequenced set, comprising about 20 Ad26.COV2.S vaccine recipients, 5 placebo recipients and 8 SARS-CoV-2 convalescent individuals. Trial participants were randomized into five groups of five: low-dose or high-dose Ad26.COV2.S given once or twice, or placebo on both occasions.

Relative to germline, V is missing 4 bases and J is missing 0 bases, with 1 base of the junction outside any gene match. The CDR3, cysteine through phenylalanine, is 16 amino acids long. Only CDR3 DNA is held: 48 bases, read in frame from base 1. In the germline V gene (reference sequence), CDR1 corresponds to LNHDA and CDR2 to SQIVND. The research as a whole found: It was noted by the authors that total T cell responses may have been underestimated by the TCR breadth and depth analyses. The study was not powered for comparison of responses between vaccine doses or regimens. Vaccine and placebo recipients had comparable non-spike TCR breadth, which fits with the vaccine containing only spike. After vaccination, substantial breadth of spike-specific CD8+ and CD4+ T cell responses was reported. Higher spike-specific TCR breadth was observed in Ad26.COV2.S recipients than in placebo recipients (P = 0.0014).

Details on this clone: The clone's antigen remains unknown. No much larger clone is present one base from it, and per-base qualities are unavailable.

The immunoSEQ Assay was the method used to sequence TCRbeta CDR3 regions. After extraction, genomic DNA underwent amplification by bias-controlled multiplex PCR, followed by high-throughput sequencing. The original pipeline was this. To quantify the absolute abundance of every unique TCRbeta CDR3 region, sequences were collapsed and filtered. T cell fraction was estimated by normalizing TCRbeta template counts to usable DNA, with usable DNA measured through amplification of reference genes found in all nucleated cells. Repertoire TCRs were annotated as SARS-CoV-2-specific when V gene, CDR3 amino acid sequence and J gene were exactly matched to a known reactive TCR set. The reference SARS-CoV-2 TCR set was obtained from MIRA and was filtered for enrichment in COVID-19-positive ImmuneCODE repertoires, whereby public or cross-reactive TCRs were removed. Using the MIRA antigens, annotated TCRs were further analysed by specific ORF or by position within an ORF. Depth was the summed frequency of annotated unique rearrangements, while breadth was defined as annotated unique rearrangements over total unique productive rearrangements. Two-sided Wilcoxon rank-sum tests were applied when comparing TCR breadth between groups. This is the immuneACCESS table as TCRdb keeps it, with only in-frame sequences that have V and J called. A part of the clones is gone; compared with another copy, unresolved V genes explain less than half, and the rest is unexplained. V, J and clone size are taken as reported in that table, and D and trimming were inferred from the DNA itself. The sample table lists some 250,000 clones, approximately 90% of them with a count of one. The top ten clones comprise about 11% of the sample.

Reading the label with the study, this specimen's treatment or condition is: roughly 20 received Ad26.COV2.S at low or high dose, single or two shots; about 5 received placebo; per-sample allocation not given. Repertoires of vaccine and placebo recipients were sequenced from samples collected on day 63 after the first injection. Cohort 1b enrolled roughly 25 adults aged 18-55 years at a single site in Boston, USA, between 29 July and 7 August 2020. Ad26.COV2.S consisted of a replication-incompetent adenovirus type 26 vector by which a prefusion-stabilized SARS-CoV-2 spike protein from the original Wuhan strain was expressed.

The chain uses TRBV19 and TRBJ2-6; the junction holds 9 bases that match TRBD2. This receptor was identified in a person aged 18-60 years who received the Ad26.COV2.S COVID-19 vaccine or a placebo. Source: peripheral blood, taken in a trial of Ad26.COV2.S vaccine versus placebo. The DNA sequence follows: TGTGCCAGTAGTAGCGGGAGGGCCTCTGGGGCCAACGTCCTGACTTTC. Its translation is CASSSGRASGANVLTF. The reference TRBV19 and TRBJ2-6 proteins fill in what lies around the CDR3, so the full variable domain reads DGGITQSPKYLFRKEGQNVTLSCEQNLNHDAMYWYRQDPGQGLRLIYYSQIVNDFQKGDIAEGYSVSREKKESFPLTVTSAQKNPTAFYLCASSSGRASGANVLTFGAGSRLTVL.